This T cell receptor (beta chain) was recorded in a study of CD4 T cells in relation to SARS-CoV-2 and coronaviruses. Across the whole study: TCR beta CDR3s were sequenced after approximately ten-day antigen culture of PBMCs. Convalescent patients had median age roughly 35 years, range about 21 to 80. Notes on the study in general: In around 60% of donors, memory CD4+ clonotypes crossrecognized SARS-CoV-2 and at least one common cold coronavirus spike.

Assay: immunoSEQ multiplex PCR; the TCRdb copy retains only in-frame clones and omits some. Of around 31,000 clones in the sample, around 80% were seen once. Worth noting for this clone: The antigen is unknown.

The CDR3 covers 17 residues. Germline CDR1 is LGHDT and CDR2 is YNNKEL (reference sequence). V was pared by 3 bases and J by 1 base, with 11 bases of the junction left unmatched. V is TRBV3-1 (or the pseudogene TRBV3-2) and J is TRBJ1-1; 7 bases align to TRBD1. The sequenced sample was memory CD4+ T cells from PBMCs, cultured in vitro. The source of this sequence is an adult with COVID-19. CDR3 DNA: TGTGCCAGCAGCCACGATGTCCCAGGGACAGAGAACACTGAAGCTTTCTTT. Protein sequence: CASSHDVPGTENTEAFF.